This TCR beta chain came from a study of T-cell memory formation after mild COVID-19. Whole-study context: The study found TCR clusters largely donor specific.

The germline V gene has CDR1 LGHNA and CDR2 YNFKEQ. V was pared by 4 bases and J by 5 bases, with 7 bases of the junction left unmatched. The CDR3 spans 17 residues. Employing constant-segment primers, 5'RACE generated TCR alpha and TCR beta cDNA libraries bearing sample barcodes and UMIs. TCRdb independently ran MiXCR on the 5' RACE reads; one entry per CDR3 protein. The sample lists approximately 190,000 distinct CDR3 sequences, around 20% seen once, with roughly 2.3% in the top ten. With regard to this clonotype: Its antigen is still unknown.

Study-wide points: Some SARS-CoV-2-responding clones were already detected in memory before infection. Clones that shrank (day 15 to 85) were balanced CD4/CD8, whereas later expanders leaned CD4+.

Sequencing was carried out using PBMCs or a T cell subset sorted from them (not recorded which). This TCR came from an adult woman who had mild COVID-19 (a few samples of this study predate the infection). Cell type and time point are not known. This chain links TRBV4-2 with TRBJ2-3; 15 bases are a match to TRBD2. CDR3 amino acids: CASSPGLAGGPGDTQYF. DNA for the CDR3: TGTGCCAGCAGCCCAGGACTAGCGGGGGGGCCAGGAGATACGCAGTATTTT.